This T cell receptor beta chain was profiled in a study of regulatory T cells in long-lasting Graves disease. Through Arm-PCR of CDR3 regions and iRepertoire HTBI primers, TCR beta libraries were built. TCRdb independently ran MiXCR on the multiplex PCR reads; one entry per CDR3 protein. The sample consists of some 370,000 distinct CDR3 sequences, approximately 12% of them appearing once. This CDR3 is 14 amino acids long. The germline V and J ends were trimmed by 0 bases and 0 bases, with 4 bases remaining between them. Germline V gene data show CDR1 as SGDLS and CDR2 as YYNGEE. The time point was: newly diagnosed GD, antithyroid drugs for less than 3 months. After RNA was extracted from PBMCs, the TCR library was made from it. This clonotype has just a few counts. A further study also used this sample, focusing on T cells in Graves' hyperthyroidism and ophthalmopathy.

The sample consisted of peripheral blood mononuclear cells (PBMCs), taken at new diagnosis, from a patient treated with antithyroid drugs. The source is a woman aged 18 to 35 with Graves disease. The chain combines TRBV9 with TRBJ1-3; D ambiguous. CDR3 loop: CASSVEGSGNTIYF. CDR3 DNA: TGTGCCAGCAGCGTAGAGGGCTCTGGAAACACCATATATTTT.